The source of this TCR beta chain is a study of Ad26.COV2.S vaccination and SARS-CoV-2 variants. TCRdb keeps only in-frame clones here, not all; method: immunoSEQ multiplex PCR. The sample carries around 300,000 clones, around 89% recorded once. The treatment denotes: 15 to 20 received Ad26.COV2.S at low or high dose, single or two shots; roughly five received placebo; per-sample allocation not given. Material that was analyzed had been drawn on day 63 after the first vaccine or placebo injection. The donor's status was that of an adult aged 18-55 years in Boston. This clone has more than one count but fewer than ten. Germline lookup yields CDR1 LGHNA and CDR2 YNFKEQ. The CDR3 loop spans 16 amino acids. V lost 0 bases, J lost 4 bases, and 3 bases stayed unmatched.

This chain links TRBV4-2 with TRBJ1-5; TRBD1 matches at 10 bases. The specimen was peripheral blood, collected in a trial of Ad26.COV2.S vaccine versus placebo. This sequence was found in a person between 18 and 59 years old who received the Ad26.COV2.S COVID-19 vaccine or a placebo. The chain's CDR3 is CASSQDRGQGNQPQHF. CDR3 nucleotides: TGTGCCAGCAGCCAAGATAGGGGACAGGGGAATCAGCCCCAGCATTTT.